This TCR beta chain was obtained from a study of T cell repertoires in cytomegalovirus infection. About the research overall: Both CMV infection and a matching HLA type were indicated by public TCR beta signatures.

As for this clonotype: Its target is unknown.

The CDR3 loop spans 15 amino acids. Germline V gene data show CDR1 as SGHRS and CDR2 as YFSETQ. Trimming removed 5 bases at V and 3 bases at J, with 15 bases between. Study-wide results and caveats: In two of eight donors, the top clonotype was HLA-C-restricted CMV-specific.

MiXCR was run by TCRdb on the reads, yielding one entry per CDR3 protein. There are around 69,000 distinct CDR3 sequences in the sample; around 20% occur only once, and roughly two thirds lies in the top ten. The origin of this receptor is a human donor in good health (CMV status not recorded). Some clones in this sample may be carry-over from other donors' samples. The chain employs TRBV5-1 and TRBJ2-1, with a tentative D call TRBD1 (7 bases). Here the sequenced sample was CD8+ T cells from cultured PBMCs, taken from culture after CMV antigen stimulation. The CDR3 spells CASSPSGGNYNEQFF. In DNA, the CDR3 is TGCGCCAGCAGTCCTTCAGGGGGGAACTACAATGAGCAGTTCTTC.